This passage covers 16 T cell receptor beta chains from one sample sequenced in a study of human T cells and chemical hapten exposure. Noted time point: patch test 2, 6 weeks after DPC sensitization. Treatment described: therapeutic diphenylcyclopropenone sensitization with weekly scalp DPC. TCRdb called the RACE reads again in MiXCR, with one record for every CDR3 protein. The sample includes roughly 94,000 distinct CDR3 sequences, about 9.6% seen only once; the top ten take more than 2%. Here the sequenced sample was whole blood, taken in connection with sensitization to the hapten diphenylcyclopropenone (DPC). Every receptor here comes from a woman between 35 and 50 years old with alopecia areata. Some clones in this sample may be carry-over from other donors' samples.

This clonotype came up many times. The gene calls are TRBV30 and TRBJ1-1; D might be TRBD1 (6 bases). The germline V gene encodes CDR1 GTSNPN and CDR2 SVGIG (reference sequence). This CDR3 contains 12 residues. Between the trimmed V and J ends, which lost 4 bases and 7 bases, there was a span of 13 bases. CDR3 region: CAWKGGLYEAFF. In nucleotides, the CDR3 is TGTGCCTGGAAGGGGGGCCTCTATGAAGCTTTCTTT.

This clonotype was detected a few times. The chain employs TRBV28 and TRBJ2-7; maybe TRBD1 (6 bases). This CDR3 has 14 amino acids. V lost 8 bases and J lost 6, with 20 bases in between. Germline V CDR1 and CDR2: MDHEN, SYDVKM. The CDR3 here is CASSRDNAPLEQYF. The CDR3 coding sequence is TGTGCCAGCTCCCGGGACAATGCTCCCCTCGAGCAGTACTTC.

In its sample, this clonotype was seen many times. The CDR3 coding sequence is TGCAGCGCCCTAGGTGGACTACAGGGGGTAGCCAAAAACATTCAGTACTTC. Encoded protein: CSALGGLQGVAKNIQYF. This chain connects TRBV29-1 to TRBJ2-4; TRBD1 aligns across 8 bases. This CDR3 has 17 residues. V was pared by 7 bases and J by 0 bases, with 14 bases of the junction left unmatched. Germline CDR1 is SQVTM and CDR2 is ANQGSEA.

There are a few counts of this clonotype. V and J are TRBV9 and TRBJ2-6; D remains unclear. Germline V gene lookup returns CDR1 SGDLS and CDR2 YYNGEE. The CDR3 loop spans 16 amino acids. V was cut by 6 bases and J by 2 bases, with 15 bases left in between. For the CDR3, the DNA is TGTGCCAGCAACTCCGGGCCTCTGGCTGGGGCCAACGTCCTGACTTTC. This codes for CASNSGPLAGANVLTF.

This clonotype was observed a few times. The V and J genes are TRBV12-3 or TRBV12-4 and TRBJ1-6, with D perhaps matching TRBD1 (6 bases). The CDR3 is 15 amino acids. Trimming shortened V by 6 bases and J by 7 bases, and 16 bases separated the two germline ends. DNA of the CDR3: TGTGCCAGCAGCCTCCTTGGACAGAGGAATTCACCCCTCCACTTT. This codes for CASSLLGQRNSPLHF.

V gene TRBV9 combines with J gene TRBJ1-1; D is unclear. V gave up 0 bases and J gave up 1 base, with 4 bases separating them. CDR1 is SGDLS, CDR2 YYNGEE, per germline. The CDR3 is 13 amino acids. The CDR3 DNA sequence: TGTGCCAGCAGCGTAGGACCGAACACTGAAGCTTTCTTT. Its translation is CASSVGPNTEAFF. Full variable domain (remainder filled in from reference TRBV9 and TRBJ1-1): DSGVTQTPKHLITATGQRVTLRCSPRSGDLSVYWYQQSLDQGLQFLIQYYNGEERAKGNILERFSAQQFPDLHSELNLSSLELGDSALYFCASSVGPNTEAFFGQGTRLTVV.

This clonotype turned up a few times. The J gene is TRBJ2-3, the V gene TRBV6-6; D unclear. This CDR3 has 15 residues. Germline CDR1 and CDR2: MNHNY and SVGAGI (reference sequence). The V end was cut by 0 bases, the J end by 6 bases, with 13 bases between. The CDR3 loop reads CASSYSASKEDTQYF. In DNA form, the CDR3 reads TGTGCCAGCAGTTACTCCGCCAGCAAGGAGGATACGCAGTATTTT.

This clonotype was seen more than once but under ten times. CDR3 amino acids: CASSRTGRETQYF. The CDR3 DNA follows: TGTGCCAGCAGCCGGACAGGGCGGGAGACCCAGTACTTC. This rearrangement joins TRBV11-3 to TRBJ2-5; 8 nucleotides align to TRBD1. This CDR3 has 13 amino acids. Germline V gives CDR1 SGHNT, CDR2 YENEEA. V shed 5 bases and J 5 bases; nucleotides not matched to a gene: 4.

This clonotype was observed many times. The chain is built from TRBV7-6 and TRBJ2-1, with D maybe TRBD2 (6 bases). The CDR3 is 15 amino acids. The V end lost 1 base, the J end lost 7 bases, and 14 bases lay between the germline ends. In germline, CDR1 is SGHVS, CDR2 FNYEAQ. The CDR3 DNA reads TGTGCCAGCAGCTTAGAGTACGGGAGTGGGAATGAGCAGTTCTTC. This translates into CASSLEYGSGNEQFF.

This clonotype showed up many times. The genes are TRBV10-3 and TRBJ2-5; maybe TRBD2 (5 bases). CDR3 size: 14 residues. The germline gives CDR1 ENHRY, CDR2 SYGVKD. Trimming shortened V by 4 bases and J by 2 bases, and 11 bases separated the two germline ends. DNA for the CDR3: TGTGCCATCAGTGGACGGAGCGGACAAGAGACCCAGTACTTC. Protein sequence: CAISGRSGQETQYF.

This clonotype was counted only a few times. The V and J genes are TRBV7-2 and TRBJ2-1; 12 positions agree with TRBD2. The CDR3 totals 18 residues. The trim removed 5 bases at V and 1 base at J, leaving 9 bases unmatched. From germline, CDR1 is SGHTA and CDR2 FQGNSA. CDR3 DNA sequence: TGTGCCAGCAGCCCGATCGGAGGACTAGCGGGGTCCTACAATGAGCAGTTCTTC. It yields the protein CASSPIGGLAGSYNEQFF.

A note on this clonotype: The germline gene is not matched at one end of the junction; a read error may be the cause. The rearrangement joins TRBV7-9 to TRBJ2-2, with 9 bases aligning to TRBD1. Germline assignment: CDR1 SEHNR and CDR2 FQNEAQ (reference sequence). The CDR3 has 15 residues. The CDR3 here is CSSSPRTGDTGELFF. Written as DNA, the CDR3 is TGTTCCAGCAGCCCACGGACAGGGGACACCGGGGAGCTGTTTTTT.

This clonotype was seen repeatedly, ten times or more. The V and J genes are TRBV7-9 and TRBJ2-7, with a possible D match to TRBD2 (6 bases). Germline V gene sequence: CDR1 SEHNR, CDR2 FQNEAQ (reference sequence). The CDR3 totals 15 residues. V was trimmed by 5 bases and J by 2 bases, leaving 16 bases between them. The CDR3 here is CASSHGTPPAYEQYF. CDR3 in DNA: TGTGCCAGCAGCCACGGGACTCCCCCCGCCTACGAGCAGTACTTC.

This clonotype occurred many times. The CDR3 loop reads CAISESSGTGQETQYF. The CDR3 DNA sequence: TGTGCCATCAGTGAGTCATCCGGGACAGGACAAGAGACCCAGTACTTC. The chain has TRBV10-3 and TRBJ2-5, with 8 bases fitting TRBD1. V shed 0 bases, J shed 2 bases, and the junction held 5 bases outside the gene matches. The length of the CDR3 is 16 residues. Germline CDR1 is ENHRY and CDR2 is SYGVKD.

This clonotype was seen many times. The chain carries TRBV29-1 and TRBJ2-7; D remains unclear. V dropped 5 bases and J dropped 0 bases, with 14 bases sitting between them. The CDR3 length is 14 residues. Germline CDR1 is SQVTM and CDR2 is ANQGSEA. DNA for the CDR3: TGCAGCGTTAGACCAGTATACAACTCCTACGAGCAGTACTTC. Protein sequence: CSVRPVYNSYEQYF.

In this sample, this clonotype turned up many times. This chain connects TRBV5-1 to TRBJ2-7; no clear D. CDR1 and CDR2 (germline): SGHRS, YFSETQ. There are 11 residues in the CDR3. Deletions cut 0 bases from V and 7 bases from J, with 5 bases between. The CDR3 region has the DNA TGCGCCAGCAGCTTGGTGGGGGAGCAGTACTTC. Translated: CASSLVGEQYF.